These 18 T cell receptor beta chains were sequenced from one sample in a study of OX40 agonist ivuxolimab in advanced cancers. Receptors were amplified or captured by the immunoSEQ multiplex PCR assay. The immuneACCESS repertoire file appears here via TCRdb, limited to in-frame rearrangements. These files lack a portion of the clones; in checked studies, under half of the deficit traces to unresolved V genes, and the cause of the others is not known. The table for this sample lists about 40,000 clones; 88% of them were counted only once. The top ten hold roughly 25% of the sample. The sample was CD4+ or CD8+ T cells sorted from blood, taken in a trial of the OX40 agonist ivuxolimab. The receptors stem from an adult with an advanced solid tumor such as melanoma, head and neck, liver or kidney cancer.

This clone was seen a single time. This chain uses TRBV27 with TRBJ1-5, with a possible D match to TRBD1 (6 bases). V was shortened by 6 bases and J by 7 bases, with 10 bases between the two germline ends. In germline, CDR1 is MNHEY, CDR2 SMNVEV (reference sequence). This CDR3 contains 12 residues. CDR3 sequence (DNA): TGTGCCAGCAGACAGGGAGGACAGCCCCAGCATTTT. Translating gives CASRQGGQPQHF.

This clone has more than one count but fewer than ten. The chain recombines TRBV7-9 with TRBJ1-1; TRBD1 matches at 7 bases. The CDR3 has 16 residues. With V trimmed by 0 bases and J by 1 base, 5 bases remained unmatched. The germline CDR1 and CDR2 sequences are SEHNR and FQNEAQ (reference sequence). The DNA for the CDR3 is TGTGCCAGCAGCTTAGCGTTGGGGACAGCGAACACTGAAGCTTTCTTT. This translates into CASSLALGTANTEAFF.

The J gene is TRBJ2-3, the V gene TRBV18; 11 bases align to TRBD2. The CDR3 consists of 19 residues. CDR1 KGHSH and CDR2 LQKENI come from the germline V gene. Trimming removed 3 bases from V and 2 bases from J; junction bases left unmatched: 13. Here the CDR3 reads CASSPIPMVSGRATDTQYF. The CDR3 DNA reads as TGTGCCAGCTCACCGATCCCCATGGTTAGCGGGAGGGCCACAGATACGCAGTATTTT.

The rearrangement uses TRBV6-5 and TRBJ2-2; D ambiguous. The CDR3 loop spans 13 amino acids. The germline V gene encodes CDR1 MNHEY and CDR2 SVGAGI. The germline V and J ends were trimmed by 0 bases and 5 bases, with 4 bases remaining between them. In nucleotides, the CDR3 is TGTGCCAGCAGTTACTCGACAACCGGGGAGCTGTTTTTT. Translation: CASSYSTTGELFF.

This clone came up once. V and J are TRBV7-9 and TRBJ2-1; the match to TRBD1 covers 7 bases. The CDR3 is 15 amino acids. Germline V gene lookup returns CDR1 SEHNR and CDR2 FQNEAQ (reference sequence). J lost 8 bases, V lost 5 bases, and 12 bases had no gene match. CDR3 region: CASSPPGTERDEQFF. The DNA of the CDR3 is TGTGCCAGCAGCCCCCCCGGGACAGAGAGGGATGAGCAGTTCTTC.

The chain combines TRBV5-1 with TRBJ2-3, with 9 nucleotides matching TRBD1. Trimming cost V 2 bases and J 0 bases; bases outside gene matches: 1. The germline V gene has CDR1 SGHRS and CDR2 YFSETQ. CDR3 length: 15 amino acids. DNA for the CDR3: TGCGCCAGCAGCTTAGGACAGGGGAGCACAGATACGCAGTATTTT. Translating it yields CASSLGQGSTDTQYF.

This sequence joins TRBV7-2 and TRBJ2-7, with no clear D. Trimming pared 1 base from V and 4 bases from J, leaving 8 bases between. The germline CDR1 and CDR2 sequences are SGHTA and FQGNSA. The CDR3 loop spans 13 amino acids. Here the CDR3 reads CASSLGVRYEQYF. As DNA, the CDR3 is TGTGCCAGCAGCTTAGGGGTAAGGTACGAGCAGTACTTC.

In this sample, this clone turned up once. The chain is built from TRBV28 and TRBJ2-2; 7 bases are a match to TRBD2. Per germline, CDR1 MDHEN and CDR2 SYDVKM. V trimming: 4 bases; J trimming: 0 bases; junction bases outside the gene matches: 8. The CDR3 totals 17 residues. CDR3 nucleotides: TGTGCCAGCAGTTCGCCCGCTAGCGGCGCGAACACCGGGGAGCTGTTTTTT. This encodes CASSSPASGANTGELFF.

This chain uses TRBV6-5 with TRBJ2-2; D unclear. Trimming stripped 0 bases from V and 6 bases from J, with 8 bases between. The CDR3 runs to 14 residues. CDR1 is MNHEY and CDR2 is SVGAGI in the germline V gene. The CDR3 coding sequence is TGTGCCAGCAGTTACTCTGCGTTTTCCGGGGAGCTGTTTTTT. It translates to CASSYSAFSGELFF.

The rearrangement joins TRBV7-9 to TRBJ2-5; the match to TRBD1 covers 7 bases. The CDR3 loop spans 12 amino acids. Germline CDR1 is SEHNR and CDR2 is FQNEAQ (reference sequence). J lost 1 base, V lost 8 bases, and 1 base had no gene match. CDR3 nucleotides: TGTGCCAGCGGGACAGTCCAAGAGACCCAGTACTTC. This translates into CASGTVQETQYF.

About this clone itself: At the DNA level, this CDR3 is encoded by other sequences in the same sample as well. V is TRBV14 and J is TRBJ1-2; no clear D. V was clipped by 4 bases and J by 2 bases, with 8 bases between them. This CDR3 is 13 amino acids long. Germline V gene data show CDR1 as SGHDN and CDR2 as FVKESK. CDR3: CASSPTENYGYTF. The CDR3 DNA is TGTGCCAGCAGCCCCACGGAGAACTATGGCTACACCTTC.

The chain is built from TRBV4-1 and TRBJ2-1, with no clear D. V shed 0 bases and J shed 0 bases, with 12 bases lying between them. This CDR3 is 17 amino acids long. Germline CDR1 and CDR2: MGHRA and YSYEKL. The CDR3 DNA follows: TGCGCCAGCAGCCAAGATCGGGCGCAAAGCTCCTACAATGAGCAGTTCTTC. Protein product: CASSQDRAQSSYNEQFF.

This rearrangement joins TRBV11-2 to TRBJ1-2; D is undetermined. The CDR3 totals 15 residues. Trimming pared 6 bases from V and 3 bases from J, leaving 17 bases between. Germline CDR1 and CDR2: SGHAT and FQNNGV. CDR3 coding DNA: TGTGCCAGCAGACCGCGGGTCGGGGAACACTATGGCTACACCTTC. Protein: CASRPRVGEHYGYTF.

The CDR3 region has the DNA TGTGCCAGCAGCCGACGCGGGGGGAGCAATCAGCCCCAGCATTTT. As protein: CASSRRGGSNQPQHF. V is TRBV21-1 and J is TRBJ1-5. TRBV21-1 is a known pseudogene. This CDR3 has 15 amino acids.

The rearrangement joins TRBV20-1 to TRBJ2-5; either TRBD1 or TRBD2 may fit D (5 bases each). Germline CDR1 is DFQATT and CDR2 is SNEGSKA (reference sequence). CDR3 length: 11 amino acids. V was pared by 6 bases and J by 3 bases, with 8 bases between. The DNA for the CDR3 is TGCAGTGCGGGGGTTGAAGAGACCCAGTACTTC. It translates to CSAGVEETQYF.

The rearrangement links TRBV2 to TRBJ2-1; 7 bases fit TRBD2. This CDR3 has 15 residues. The V segment lost 7 bases and the J segment 8 bases; nucleotides outside the gene matches: 14. CDR1 SNHLY and CDR2 FYNNEI come from the germline V gene. DNA for the CDR3: TGTGCCAGCATTAACCTACGGGAGGATTCGGATGAGCAGTTCTTC. It encodes CASINLREDSDEQFF.

The CDR3 region has the DNA TGTGCCAGCAGCCCCCTGGGGACAGAGCAGTACTTC. Its translation is CASSPLGTEQYF. The chain links TRBV5-6 to TRBJ2-7; TRBD1 might be the D (6 bases). Germline CDR1 reads SGHDT; CDR2 reads YYEEEE. The CDR3 consists of 12 residues. Trimming took off 4 bases at V and 7 bases at J, with 12 bases between the two ends.

The rearrangement links TRBV27 to TRBJ2-7, with D possibly TRBD2 on 5 matching bases. The CDR3 covers 13 residues. Trimming removed 11 bases at V and 3 bases at J, with 17 bases between. Germline V gene data show CDR1 as MNHEY and CDR2 as SMNVEV (reference sequence). CDR3 nucleotide sequence: TGTGCCGGCGGGCCCGGTAGAGACTACGAGCAGTACTTC. It translates to CAGGPGRDYEQYF.